Sequencing of this TCR beta chain was carried out in a study of cytomegalovirus exposure and HLA in healthy donors. Study-wide findings and caveats: Within a later analysis, the majority of CMV-associated TCR beta chains appeared HLA-restricted.

Comments on this clone: Its antigen is currently unknown.

Vbeta (60) and Jbeta (13) primers were used in the PCR. The assay was immunoSEQ multiplex PCR, and TCRdb's table has in-frame clones only and misses some. The data contain under 110,000 clones, over 60% of them singletons. Trimming removed 0 bases at V and 8 bases at J, with 16 bases between. Germline CDR1 KGHSH, CDR2 LQKENI. CDR3 length equals 15 residues. The chain combines TRBV18 with TRBJ1-2, with unresolved D. The origin of this receptor is a woman between 45 and 60 years old in good health and CMV-seropositive. Material for sequencing was PBMCs. DNA for the CDR3: TGTGCCAGCTCACCACCGGGAGGAATTTTGGAGGGCTACACCTTC. Protein product: CASSPPGGILEGYTF.